This T cell receptor beta chain derives from a study of cytomegalovirus exposure and HLA in healthy donors. Study findings and constraints: HLA-A and HLA-B allele assignments for most subjects were reportedly predicted accurately using TCR beta sequences.

PCR amplification relied on 60 Vbeta primers (plus 13 Jbeta primers). Assay: immunoSEQ multiplex PCR; the TCRdb copy retains only in-frame clones and omits some. The sample has 120,000 or so clones, less than 85% seen once; the top ten hold just over 2.5%. This clone was detected once. Its antigen is unknown. The CDR3 sequence is 17 residues long. CDR1 is MGHRA and CDR2 is YSYEKL in the germline V gene. V was pared by 0 bases and J by 5 bases, with 6 bases of the junction left unmatched. Source material: PBMCs. The genes are TRBV4-1 and TRBJ2-5, with TRBD2 matching over 13 bases. The clonotype originates from a man between 25 and 39 years old in good health and CMV-seronegative. CDR3 DNA: TGCGCCAGCAGCCAAGAGGCCCGACTAGCGGGAGGTGAGACCCAGTACTTC. Its protein product is CASSQEARLAGGETQYF.